The 5 T cell receptor beta chains reported below all come from one sample, sequenced in a study of blood T cell dynamics during melanoma immunotherapy. The time point here: pre-treatment baseline. Sequenced by immunoSEQ multiplex PCR; TCRdb stores in-frame clones only, minus some. The sample holds 8,000 or so clones, roughly 77% seen once. Sequencing was performed on blood, taken from a patient treated with checkpoint blockade. The source of these receptors is a human donor with melanoma.

This chain connects TRBV28 to TRBJ1-6, with D uncertain. Trimming stripped 11 bases from V and 9 bases from J, with 14 bases between. Germline CDR1 reads MDHEN; CDR2 reads SYDVKM. CDR3 size: 12 residues. This CDR3 is CAAAAMGSPLHF. CDR3 coding DNA: TGTGCCGCAGCGGCCATGGGTTCACCCCTCCACTTT.

J is TRBJ2-1 and V is TRBV7-2, with D unresolved. V was pared by 5 bases and J by 11 bases, with 16 bases between. There are 13 residues in the CDR3. CDR1 and CDR2 from the germline V gene are SGHTA and FQGNSA. The CDR3 region is CASSPSSLPKQFF. The CDR3, as DNA: TGTGCCAGCAGCCCCTCTTCGCTCCCAAAGCAGTTCTTC.

The gene calls are TRBV6-1 and TRBJ2-1; 8 positions agree with TRBD1. The V gene's germline CDR1 is MNHNS and CDR2 SASEGT. V was clipped by 0 bases and J by 7 bases; unmatched bases: 5. There are 15 residues in the CDR3. The CDR3 loop is CASSEARTGGNEQFF. CDR3 coding DNA: TGTGCCAGCAGTGAAGCGCGAACAGGGGGGAATGAGCAGTTCTTC.

This chain joins TRBV9 and TRBJ1-3; D gene uncertain. Germline CDR1 and CDR2: SGDLS and YYNGEE. V lost 4 bases and J 0 bases, leaving 11 bases between the germline ends. The CDR3 loop spans 15 amino acids. CDR3 DNA sequence: TGTGCCAGCAGCTTAGGTGGAGCCTCTGGAAACACCATATATTTT. It encodes CASSLGGASGNTIYF.

V is TRBV7-8 and J is TRBJ2-5; tentative D call: TRBD2 (6 bases). The V end lost 4 bases, the J end lost 2 bases, and 20 bases lay between the germline ends. This CDR3 has 17 residues. Per germline, CDR1 SGHVS and CDR2 FQNEAQ. The CDR3 protein is CASSSLPLLAEQETQYF. CDR3 in DNA: TGTGCCAGCAGCTCCCTACCTTTACTAGCCGAGCAAGAGACCCAGTACTTC. The full variable domain, in which reference TRBV7-8 and TRBJ2-5 provide the parts outside the CDR3, is GAGVSQSPRYKVAKRGQDVALRCDPISGHVSLFWYQQALGQGPEFLTYFQNEAQLDKSGLPSDRFFAERPEGSVSTLKIQRTQQEDSAVYLCASSSLPLLAEQETQYFGPGTRLLVL.